This T cell receptor (beta chain) was sequenced for a study of T cell responses to AZD1222 COVID-19 vaccine. Study-wide results and caveats: Spike-specific TCR breadth and depth grew following two AZD1222 doses.

Of note for this clone: Its specificity is not known.

Data came from immunoSEQ multiplex PCR; TCRdb stores just in-frame clones and leaves some out. The table records tens of thousands of clones, around 84% of them present only once. This CDR3 is built from 14 residues. CDR1 SQVTM and CDR2 ANQGSEA come from the germline V gene. Trimming pared 7 bases from V and 1 base from J, leaving 13 bases between. This sequence was found in an adult in good health. Sequencing was performed on peripheral blood, taken on day 0 of AZD1222 vaccination. This chain links TRBV29-1 with TRBJ2-2; D is perhaps TRBD1 or TRBD2 (5 bases each). The CDR3 spells CSASRQMNTGELFF. The DNA for the CDR3 is TGCAGCGCTAGCAGACAGATGAACACCGGGGAGCTGTTTTTT.